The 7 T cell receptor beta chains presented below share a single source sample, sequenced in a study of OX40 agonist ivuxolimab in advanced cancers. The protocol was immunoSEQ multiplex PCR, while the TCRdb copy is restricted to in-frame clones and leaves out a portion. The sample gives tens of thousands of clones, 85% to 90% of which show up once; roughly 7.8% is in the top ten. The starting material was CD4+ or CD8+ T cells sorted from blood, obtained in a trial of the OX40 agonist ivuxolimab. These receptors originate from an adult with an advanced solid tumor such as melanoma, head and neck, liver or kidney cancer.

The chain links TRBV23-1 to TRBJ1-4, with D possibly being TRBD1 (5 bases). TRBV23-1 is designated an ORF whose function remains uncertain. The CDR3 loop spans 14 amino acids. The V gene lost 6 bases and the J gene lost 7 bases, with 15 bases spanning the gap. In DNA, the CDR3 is TGCGCCAGCAGGAAATGGGGGGAGGGTGAAAAACTGTTTTTT. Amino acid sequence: CASRKWGEGEKLFF.

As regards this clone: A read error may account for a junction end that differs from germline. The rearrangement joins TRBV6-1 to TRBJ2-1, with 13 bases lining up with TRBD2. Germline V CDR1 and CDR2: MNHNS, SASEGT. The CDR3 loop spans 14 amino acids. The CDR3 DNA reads TGTGCCAGCAGTGAAGGGAGGACTAGCGGGAGAGTCGTCTTC. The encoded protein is CASSEGRTSGRVVF.

CDR3 nucleotide sequence: TGTGCCTGGAGCTCCACTAGCGGAGATACGCAGTATTTT. Residues: CAWSSTSGDTQYF. The V and J genes are TRBV30 and TRBJ2-3; 8 nucleotides align to TRBD2. The CDR3 is made up of 13 amino acids. Germline values: CDR1 GTSNPN, CDR2 SVGIG (reference sequence). The J segment lost 5 bases and the V segment lost 3 bases, leaving 4 bases of the junction unmatched.

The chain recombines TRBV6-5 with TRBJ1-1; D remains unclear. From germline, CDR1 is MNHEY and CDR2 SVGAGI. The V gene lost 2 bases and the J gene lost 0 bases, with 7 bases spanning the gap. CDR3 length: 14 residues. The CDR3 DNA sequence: TGTGCCAGCAGTTACGCGGACTTGAACACTGAAGCTTTCTTT. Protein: CASSYADLNTEAFF.

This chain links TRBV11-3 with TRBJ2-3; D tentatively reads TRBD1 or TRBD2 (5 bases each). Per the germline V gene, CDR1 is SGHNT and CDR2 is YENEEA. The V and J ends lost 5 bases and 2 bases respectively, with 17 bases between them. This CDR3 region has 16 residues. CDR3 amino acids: CASSPAAGSPTDTQYF. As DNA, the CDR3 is TGTGCCAGCAGCCCAGCGGCAGGGAGTCCCACAGATACGCAGTATTTT. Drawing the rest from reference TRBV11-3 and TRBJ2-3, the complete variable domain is EAGVVQSPRYKIIEKKQPVAFWCNPISGHNTLYWYLQNLGQGPELLIRYENEEAVDDSQLPKDRFSAERLKGVDSTLKIQPAELGDSAVYLCASSPAAGSPTDTQYFGPGTRLTVL.

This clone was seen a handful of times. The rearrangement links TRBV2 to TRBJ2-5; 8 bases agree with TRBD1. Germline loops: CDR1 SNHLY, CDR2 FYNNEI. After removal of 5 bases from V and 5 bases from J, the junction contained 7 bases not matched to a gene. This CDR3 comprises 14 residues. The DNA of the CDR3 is TGTGCCAGCAGTTACCAGGGGGCCGAGGAGACCCAGTACTTC. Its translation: CASSYQGAEETQYF.

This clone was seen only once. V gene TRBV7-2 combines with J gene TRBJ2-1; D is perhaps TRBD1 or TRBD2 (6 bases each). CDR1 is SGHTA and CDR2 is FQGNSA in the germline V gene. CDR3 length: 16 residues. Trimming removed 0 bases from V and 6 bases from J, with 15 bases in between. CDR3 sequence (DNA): TGTGCCAGCAGCTTAGCGGCGGGGACACCGGGCAATGAGCAGTTCTTC. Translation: CASSLAAGTPGNEQFF.